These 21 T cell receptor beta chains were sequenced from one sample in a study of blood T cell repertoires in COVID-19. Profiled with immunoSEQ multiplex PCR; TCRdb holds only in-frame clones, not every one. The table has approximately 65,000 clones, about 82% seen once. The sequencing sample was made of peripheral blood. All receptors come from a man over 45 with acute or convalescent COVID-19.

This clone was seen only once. CDR3 loop: CASSQDWLREGEQFF. The CDR3 nucleotides are TGTGCCAGCAGCCAAGACTGGCTCCGGGAGGGCGAGCAGTTCTTC. The rearrangement uses TRBV3-1 (or the pseudogene TRBV3-2) and TRBJ2-1, with 8 bases fitting TRBD2. This CDR3 region has 15 residues. Looked up from germline, CDR1 is LGHDT and CDR2 is YNNKEL (reference sequence). V lost 0 bases to trimming and J lost 10 bases; unmatched junction nucleotides: 8.

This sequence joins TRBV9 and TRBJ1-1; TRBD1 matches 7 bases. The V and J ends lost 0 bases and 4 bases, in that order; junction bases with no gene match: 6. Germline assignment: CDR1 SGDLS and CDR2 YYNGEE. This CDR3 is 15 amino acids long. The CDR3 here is CASSVATGMGTEAFF. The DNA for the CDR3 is TGTGCCAGCAGCGTAGCGACAGGGATGGGCACTGAAGCTTTCTTT.

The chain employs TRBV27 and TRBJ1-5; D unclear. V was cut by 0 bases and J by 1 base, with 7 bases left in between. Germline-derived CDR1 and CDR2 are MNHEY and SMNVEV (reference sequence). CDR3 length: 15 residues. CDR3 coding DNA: TGTGCCAGCAGTTTATCGTGGGAGAGCAATCAGCCCCAGCATTTT. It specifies CASSLSWESNQPQHF.

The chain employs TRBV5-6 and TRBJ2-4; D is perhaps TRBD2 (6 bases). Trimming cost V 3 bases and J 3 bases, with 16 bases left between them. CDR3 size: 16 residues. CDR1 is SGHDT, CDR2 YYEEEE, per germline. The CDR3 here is CASSWLEAGSKNIQYF. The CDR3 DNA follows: TGTGCCAGCAGCTGGCTAGAGGCGGGGAGCAAAAACATTCAGTACTTC.

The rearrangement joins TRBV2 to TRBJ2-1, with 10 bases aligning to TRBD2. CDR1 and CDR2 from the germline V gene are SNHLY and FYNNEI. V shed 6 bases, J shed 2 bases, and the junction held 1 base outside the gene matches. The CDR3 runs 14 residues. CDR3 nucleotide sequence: TGTGCCAGCAGGAGCGGGGGGGCCTACAATGAGCAGTTCTTC. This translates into CASRSGGAYNEQFF. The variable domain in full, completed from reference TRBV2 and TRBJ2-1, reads EPEVTQTPSHQVTQMGQEVILRCVPISNHLYFYWYRQILGQKVEFLVSFYNNEISEKSEIFDDQFSVERPDGSNFTLKIRSTKLEDSAMYFCASRSGGAYNEQFFGPGTRLTVL.

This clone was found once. CDR3: CASTARTSTDTQYF. The DNA for the CDR3 is TGTGCCTCTACGGCTAGGACTAGCACAGATACGCAGTATTTT. The chain employs TRBV11-3 and TRBJ2-3, with D perhaps TRBD2 (5 bases). CDR1 and CDR2 from the germline V gene are SGHNT and YENEEA. Trimming left V 11 bases short and J 0 bases short, with 15 bases between. This CDR3 region has 14 residues. Together with reference TRBV11-3 and TRBJ2-3, the CDR3 gives the full variable domain: EAGVVQSPRYKIIEKKQPVAFWCNPISGHNTLYWYLQNLGQGPELLIRYENEEAVDDSQLPKDRFSAERLKGVDSTLKIQPAELGDSAVYLCASTARTSTDTQYFGPGTRLTVL.

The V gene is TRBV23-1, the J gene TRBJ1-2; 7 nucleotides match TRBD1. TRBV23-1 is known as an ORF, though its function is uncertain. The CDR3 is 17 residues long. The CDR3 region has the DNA TGCCCCCGCAGCCGACCGCGACAGGGATCCGTGAACTATGGCTACACCTTC. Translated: CPRSRPRQGSVNYGYTF.

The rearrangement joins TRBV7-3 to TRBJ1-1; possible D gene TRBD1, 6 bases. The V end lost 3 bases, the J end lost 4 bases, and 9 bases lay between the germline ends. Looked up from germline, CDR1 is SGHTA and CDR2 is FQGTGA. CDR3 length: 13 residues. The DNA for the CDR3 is TGTGCCAGCAGCTTCACAGGGAGCACTGAAGCTTTCTTT. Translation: CASSFTGSTEAFF.

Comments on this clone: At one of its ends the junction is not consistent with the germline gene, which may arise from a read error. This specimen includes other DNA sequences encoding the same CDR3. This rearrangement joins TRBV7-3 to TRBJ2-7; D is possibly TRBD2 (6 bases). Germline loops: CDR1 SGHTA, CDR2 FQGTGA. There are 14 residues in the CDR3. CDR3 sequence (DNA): TGTGCCAGTAGCCTTATGGGAGGCTCCAACGAGCAGTACTTC. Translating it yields CASSLMGGSNEQYF.

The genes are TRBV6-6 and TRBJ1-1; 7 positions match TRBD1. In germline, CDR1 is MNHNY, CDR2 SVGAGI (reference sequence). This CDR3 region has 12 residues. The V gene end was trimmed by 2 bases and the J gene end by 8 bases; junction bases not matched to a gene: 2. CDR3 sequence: CASSYGDREAFF. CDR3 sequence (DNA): TGTGCCAGCAGTTACGGGGACAGAGAAGCTTTCTTT.

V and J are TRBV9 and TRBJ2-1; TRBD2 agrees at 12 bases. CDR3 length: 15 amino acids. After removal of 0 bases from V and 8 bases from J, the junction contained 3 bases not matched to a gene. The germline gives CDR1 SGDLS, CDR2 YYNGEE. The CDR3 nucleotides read TGTGCCAGCAGCGTAGGGACTAGCGGGGTCGATGAGCAGTTCTTC. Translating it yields CASSVGTSGVDEQFF.

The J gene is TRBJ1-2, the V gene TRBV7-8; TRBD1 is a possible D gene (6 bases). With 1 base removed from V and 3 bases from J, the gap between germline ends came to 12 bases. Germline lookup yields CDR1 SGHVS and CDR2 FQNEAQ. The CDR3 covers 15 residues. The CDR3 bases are TGTGCCAGCAGCTTAGGCCAGCCAGGGGACTATGGCTACACCTTC. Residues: CASSLGQPGDYGYTF.

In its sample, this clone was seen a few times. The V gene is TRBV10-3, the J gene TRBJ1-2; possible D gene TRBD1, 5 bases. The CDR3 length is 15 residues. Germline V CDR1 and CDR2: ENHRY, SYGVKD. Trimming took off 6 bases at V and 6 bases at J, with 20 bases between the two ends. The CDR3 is CAISTGGVAHHGYTF. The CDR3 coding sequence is TGTGCCATCAGCACCGGGGGGGTGGCGCATCATGGCTACACCTTC.

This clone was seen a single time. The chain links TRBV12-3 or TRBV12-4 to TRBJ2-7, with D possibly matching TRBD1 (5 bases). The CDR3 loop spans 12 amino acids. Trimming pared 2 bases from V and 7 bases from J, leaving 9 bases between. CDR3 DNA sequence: TGTGCCAGCAGTTTATCAGGGTGGGAGCAGTACTTC. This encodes CASSLSGWEQYF.

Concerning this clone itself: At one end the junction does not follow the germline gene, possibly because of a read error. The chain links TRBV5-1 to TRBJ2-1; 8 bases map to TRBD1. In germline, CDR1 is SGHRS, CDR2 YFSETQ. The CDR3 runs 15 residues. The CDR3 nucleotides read TGCACCAGCAGCCCGCGTCAGGGGGCGAGCAATGAGCAGTTCTTC. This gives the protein CTSSPRQGASNEQFF.

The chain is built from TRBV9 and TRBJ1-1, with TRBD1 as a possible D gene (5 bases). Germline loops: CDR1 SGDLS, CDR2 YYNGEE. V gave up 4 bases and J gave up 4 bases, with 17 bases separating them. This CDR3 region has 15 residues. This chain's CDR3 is CASSSERGKVTEAFF. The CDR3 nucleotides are TGTGCCAGCAGCTCCGAACGGGGGAAGGTCACTGAAGCTTTCTTT.

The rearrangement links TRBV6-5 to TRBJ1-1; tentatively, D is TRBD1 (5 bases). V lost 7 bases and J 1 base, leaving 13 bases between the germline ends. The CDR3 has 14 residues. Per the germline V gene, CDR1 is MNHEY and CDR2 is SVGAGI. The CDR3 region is CASIRSGGNTEAFF. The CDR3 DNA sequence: TGTGCCAGCATCCGAAGCGGGGGGAACACTGAAGCTTTCTTT.

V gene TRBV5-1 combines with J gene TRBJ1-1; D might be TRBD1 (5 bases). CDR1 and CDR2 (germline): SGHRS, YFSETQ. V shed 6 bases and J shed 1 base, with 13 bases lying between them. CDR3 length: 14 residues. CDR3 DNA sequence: TGCGCCAGCAAAGGCGGCACAGGGAACACTGAAGCTTTCTTT. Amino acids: CASKGGTGNTEAFF.

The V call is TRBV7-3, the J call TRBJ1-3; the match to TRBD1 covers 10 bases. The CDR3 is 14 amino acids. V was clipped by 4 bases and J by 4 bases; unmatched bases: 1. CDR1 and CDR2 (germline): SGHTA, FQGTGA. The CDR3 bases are TGTGCCAGCAGCTCGGGACAGGGGGGAAACACCATATATTTT. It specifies CASSSGQGGNTIYF.

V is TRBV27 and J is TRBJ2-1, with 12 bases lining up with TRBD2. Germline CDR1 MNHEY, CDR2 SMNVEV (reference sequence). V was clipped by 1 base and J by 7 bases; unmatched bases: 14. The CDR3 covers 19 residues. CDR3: CASSLLSLAGGIRINEQFF. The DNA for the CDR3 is TGTGCCAGCAGTTTATTAAGTCTAGCGGGAGGGATTCGTATAAATGAGCAGTTCTTC.

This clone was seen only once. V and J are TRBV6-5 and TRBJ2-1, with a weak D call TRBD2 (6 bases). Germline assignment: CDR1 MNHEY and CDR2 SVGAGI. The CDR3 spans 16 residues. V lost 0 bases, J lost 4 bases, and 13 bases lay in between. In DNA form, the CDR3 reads TGTGCCAGCAGTTACTCGACGGGAGTAGGGTACAATGAGCAGTTCTTC. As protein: CASSYSTGVGYNEQFF.